This TCR beta chain comes out of a study of cytomegalovirus exposure and HLA in healthy donors. Points from the study as a whole: The study flagged some 170 TCR beta chains as cytomegalovirus-associated. Analysis was carried out at a later point, and it linked a missense DCLRE1C variant to TCR beta V- and J-gene trimming. In a later analysis, HLA-associated TCR beta chains were more clonally expanded than equally common others.

Comments on this clone: Its antigen is unidentified.

In nominal health when sampled, donors likely had unrecorded immune exposures nonetheless. V lost 6 bases to trimming and J lost 2 bases; unmatched junction nucleotides: 6. Germline CDR1 reads LNHDA; CDR2 reads SQIVND (reference sequence). CDR3 length equals 14 residues. Primers for the PCR totalled 60 Vbeta and 13 Jbeta. Using immunoSEQ multiplex PCR, the repertoire was profiled, and TCRdb retains in-frame clones only, with some absent. The sample yields approximately 150,000 clones, 82% seen once. Sequencing used PBMCs. V and J are TRBV19 and TRBJ2-7; 8 nucleotides match TRBD2. The origin of this receptor is a man over 45 in good health and CMV-seropositive. Written as DNA, the CDR3 is TGTGCCAGTAGCCAAGCGGGAGCAACCTACGAGCAGTACTTC. Translating gives CASSQAGATYEQYF. The full variable domain, completed using reference TRBV19 and TRBJ2-7, is DGGITQSPKYLFRKEGQNVTLSCEQNLNHDAMYWYRQDPGQGLRLIYYSQIVNDFQKGDIAEGYSVSREKKESFPLTVTSAQKNPTAFYLCASSQAGATYEQYFGPGTRLTVT.